The rows below give T cell receptor beta chains drawn from one sample of a study of TIL therapy for anti-PD-1-resistant metastatic lung cancer. Measured with immunoSEQ multiplex PCR; TCRdb has only the in-frame clones, and not every one. Among approximately 92,000 clones, just over 65% were seen once, and the ten largest hold approximately 11%. The sequencing used tumor tissue, collected at baseline. The receptor source for this set is a person between 30 and 80 years old with non-small cell lung cancer. CDR3s include the opening cysteine and the closing phenylalanine or tryptophan. A D gene is named only where the DNA matches it firmly. Rows give clone size only sometimes, using once, few, many, or a class for an expanded clone.

size	V	D	J	DNA	CDR3
.	TRBV10-3	.	TRBJ2-1	TGTGCCATCAGTGAACTAGCCCACAATGAGCAGTTCTTC	CAISELAHNEQFF
few	TRBV6-4	.	TRBJ1-6	TGTGCCAGCAGTGAGGACAATAATTCACCCCTCCACTTT	CASSEDNNSPLHF
.	TRBV4-3	TRBD2	TRBJ2-7	TGCGCCAGCAGCCAAGAGGGCGGGGGGGCGGACGAGCAGTACTTC	CASSQEGGGADEQYF
few	TRBV4-2	.	TRBJ2-7	TGTGCCAGCAGCCAAGGAGGATACGAGCAGTACTTC	CASSQGGYEQYF
.	TRBV2	.	TRBJ1-5	TGTGCCAGCTCCCGCCTTAATAGCAATCAGCCCCAGCATTTT	CASSRLNSNQPQHF
.	TRBV24-1	TRBD1	TRBJ2-1	TGTGCCATAAGGGGGACAGGGGACAATGAGCAGTTCTTC	CAIRGTGDNEQFF
.	TRBV7-2	.	TRBJ2-7	TGTGCCAGCAGCTTAGACGTCTGGGGCGAGCAGTACTTC	CASSLDVWGEQYF
.	TRBV19	.	TRBJ1-1	TGTGCCAGTAGTATACGACTCCCGAACACTGAAGCTTTCTTT	CASSIRLPNTEAFF
.	TRBV5-6	.	TRBJ1-2	TGTGCCAGCAGCCGACAGGTGAACTATGGCTACACCTTC	CASSRQVNYGYTF
.	TRBV6-5	TRBD1	TRBJ1-2	TGTGCCAGCAGTTCCCGGACAGGGAACTATGGCTACACCTTC	CASSSRTGNYGYTF
.	TRBV7-2	.	TRBJ1-1	TGTGCCAGCAGCTTAGCTTTGGTCGGGGGTGAAGCTTTCTTT	CASSLALVGGEAFF
.	TRBV5-1	TRBD1	TRBJ2-7	TGCGCCAGCCACCCCGGGGGACAGGGGTACTACGAGCAGTACTTC	CASHPGGQGYYEQYF
.	TRBV7-8	TRBD1	TRBJ2-7	TGTGCCAGCAGCGCGAGCAGGGGGCGATTAACCTACGAGCAGTACTTC	CASSASRGRLTYEQYF
.	TRBV28	.	TRBJ1-6	TGTGCCACCAGTTTTATACAGGATAATTCACCCCTCCACTTT	CATSFIQDNSPLHF
few	TRBV28	.	TRBJ1-3	TGTGCCAGCAGCTCCGGGAGCTCTGGAAACACCATATATTTT	CASSSGSSGNTIYF
many	TRBV4-2	TRBD2	TRBJ2-3	TGTGCCAGCAGCCAAGAAAGCCCGGGACTAGTACCAGATACGCAGTATTTT	CASSQESPGLVPDTQYF
.	TRBV28	.	TRBJ2-7	TGTGCCAGCACCAACGCAGGGGCCCCCTACGAGCAGTACTTC	CASTNAGAPYEQYF